The sequence of this TCR beta chain was determined in a study of T cell changes during pregnancy in multiple sclerosis (dated by TCRdb to between 2019 and 2020). Regarding the complete study: Changes in the T cell repertoire over the course of pregnancy were examined in this study in women with multiple sclerosis.

The protocol used for the library was the immunoSEQ multiplex PCR assay. TCRdb re-hosts the immuneACCESS table, in-frame sequences only. Its copies lack some clones; in the studies checked, an unresolved V gene accounts for under half of them, and the cause for the rest is not known. The sample yields 85,000 to 130,000 clones; 85% to 95% were counted once. Of the sample, less than 2% falls within the top ten clones. From cysteine to phenylalanine, the CDR3 is 13 amino acids long. This entry keeps only the CDR3 DNA: 39 bases, framed from base 1. Looking up the germline V gene (reference sequence) yields CDR1 GTSNPN and CDR2 SVGIG. The germline ends are 8 bases apart after V is trimmed by 1 base and J by 4 bases. Points on this clone: Its specific antigen is unknown. No base qualities exist here, and no much larger clone lies one base off it.

The source was peripheral blood, collected after pregnancy. Here the chain combines TRBV30 and TRBJ1-5, with TRBD1 tentatively as D gene (6 bases match). The origin of this receptor is a female donor with multiple sclerosis, enrolled in a pregnancy study. Here the CDR3 is given as CAWSGQGNQPQHF. The bases are TGTGCCTGGAGTGGTCAGGGGAATCAGCCCCAGCATTTT.